This passage covers 25 T cell receptor beta chains from one sample sequenced in a study of T cells in tumors after PD-1 blockade. Sequencing used immunoSEQ multiplex PCR; TCRdb keeps in-frame clones, though not all of them. The sample records roughly 35,000 clones, 70% to 75% being singletons. The starting material was PBMCs, obtained after anti-PD-1 treatment. Receptors originate from a human donor with basal cell carcinoma.

The chain couples TRBV30 to TRBJ1-5, with a tentative D call TRBD1 (5 bases). Germline V CDR1 and CDR2: GTSNPN, SVGIG (reference sequence). Trimming took off 6 bases at V and 4 bases at J, with 13 bases between the two ends. This CDR3 has 13 amino acids. In nucleotides, the CDR3 is TGTGCCTGTCAAGGGGAGCCGAATCAGCCCCAGCATTTT. This gives the protein CACQGEPNQPQHF.

A few counts support this clone. The chain recombines TRBV28 with TRBJ2-1; D unresolved. The CDR3 runs 12 residues. From germline, CDR1 is MDHEN and CDR2 SYDVKM. V dropped 6 bases and J dropped 7 bases, with 10 bases sitting between them. The DNA of the CDR3 is TGTGCCAGCAGGGCCACTGGGAATGAGCAGTTCTTC. It specifies CASRATGNEQFF.

J is TRBJ2-1 and V is TRBV5-4, with unresolved D. The germline V and J ends were trimmed by 1 base and 9 bases, with 17 bases remaining between them. Per germline, CDR1 SGHNT and CDR2 YYREEE (reference sequence). The CDR3 spans 15 residues. The CDR3: CASSLYFSHSREQFF. Here the CDR3 DNA reads TGTGCCAGCAGCTTGTATTTCTCCCACAGTCGTGAGCAGTTCTTC. Filled out from reference TRBV5-4 and TRBJ2-1, the complete variable domain reads ETGVTQSPTHLIKTRGQQVTLRCSSQSGHNTVSWYQQALGQGPQFIFQYYREEENGRGNFPPRFSGLQFPNYSSELNVNALELDDSALYLCASSLYFSHSREQFFGPGTRLTVL.

The chain joins TRBV6-4 to TRBJ2-1; tentative D call: TRBD2 (5 bases). The CDR3 is 13 residues long. Per the germline V gene, CDR1 is MRHNA and CDR2 is SNTAGT. Deletions cut 11 bases from V and 2 bases from J, with 13 bases between. As DNA, the CDR3 is TGTGCCTCTGCGAGGGAGCCCTACAATGAGCAGTTCTTC. Translating it yields CASAREPYNEQFF.

The chain couples TRBV28 to TRBJ2-1; 7 bases fit TRBD1. After removal of 6 bases from V and 7 bases from J, the junction contained 12 bases not matched to a gene. CDR3 length: 15 residues. Looked up from germline, CDR1 is MDHEN and CDR2 is SYDVKM. The CDR3 sequence: CASRTTGKKGNEQFF. The CDR3 bases are TGTGCCAGCAGGACGACAGGGAAAAAGGGGAATGAGCAGTTCTTC. Full variable domain (outside the CDR3, taken from reference TRBV28 and TRBJ2-1): DVKVTQSSRYLVKRTGEKVFLECVQDMDHENMFWYRQDPGLGLRLIYFSYDVKMKEKGDIPEGYSVSREKKERFSLILESASTNQTSMYLCASRTTGKKGNEQFFGPGTRLTVL.

This rearrangement joins TRBV30 to TRBJ1-5; no definite D call. The CDR3 is 15 amino acids. Germline assignment: CDR1 GTSNPN and CDR2 SVGIG (reference sequence). The V end lost 0 bases, the J end lost 7 bases, and 16 bases lay between the germline ends. The CDR3 loop is CAWSVRAGSGQPQHF. The CDR3 DNA reads as TGTGCCTGGAGTGTAAGGGCCGGCTCGGGACAGCCCCAGCATTTT.

This chain links TRBV24-1 with TRBJ1-5; D perhaps matches TRBD1 (5 bases). Germline CDR1 reads KGHDR; CDR2 reads SFDVKD. The CDR3 consists of 15 residues. Trimming removed 8 bases at V and 6 bases at J, with 19 bases between. The CDR3 region has the DNA TGTGCCACCAACCCCCAGGGAGGGATCCTTCAGCCCCAGCATTTT. Protein: CATNPQGGILQPQHF.

The CDR3 sequence is CASRPGTSGVYNEQFF. The CDR3 DNA follows: TGTGCCAGCCGGCCAGGGACTAGCGGGGTCTACAATGAGCAGTTCTTC. The chain recombines TRBV7-2 with TRBJ2-1, with 13 bases that match TRBD2. CDR1 and CDR2 from the germline V gene are SGHTA and FQGNSA. The CDR3 totals 16 residues. The V gene end was trimmed by 8 bases and the J gene end by 3 bases; junction bases not matched to a gene: 7.

This rearrangement joins TRBV11-3 to TRBJ2-7; 7 bases line up with TRBD2. Germline trimming cut 5 bases from V and 0 bases from J; bases unmatched to any gene: 13. Per the germline V gene, CDR1 is SGHNT and CDR2 is YENEEA. This CDR3 has 17 residues. CDR3 in amino acids: CASSPRAGRSSSYEQYF. CDR3 nucleotide sequence: TGTGCCAGCAGCCCGAGAGCGGGGCGTTCGAGCTCCTACGAGCAGTACTTC.

CDR3: CASSIGGLNTEAFF. Written as DNA, the CDR3 is TGTGCCAGTAGTATCGGGGGGCTCAACACTGAAGCTTTCTTT. The chain has TRBV19 and TRBJ1-1, with a possible D match to TRBD1 (6 bases). Germline CDR1 LNHDA, CDR2 SQIVND (reference sequence). Trimming removed 3 bases from V and 2 bases from J, with 10 bases in between. CDR3 size: 14 residues.

The chain couples TRBV10-3 to TRBJ2-3, with unresolved D. Looked up from germline, CDR1 is ENHRY and CDR2 is SYGVKD. V lost 5 bases, J lost 6 bases, and 9 bases lay in between. CDR3 length: 12 amino acids. The CDR3 DNA is TGTGCCATCAGTTCGGTGGCTGATACGCAGTATTTT. This codes for CAISSVADTQYF.

This clone was found a few times. The rearrangement links TRBV7-3 to TRBJ2-7, with D possibly being TRBD1 (6 bases). CDR1 is SGHTA, CDR2 FQGTGA, per germline. V dropped 0 bases and J dropped 12 bases, with 15 bases sitting between them. The CDR3 has 13 residues. CDR3 region: CASSLTLQGPPYF. The CDR3 DNA is TGTGCCAGCAGCTTAACGTTACAGGGCCCGCCGTACTTC.

This clone was detected once. This sequence joins TRBV13 and TRBJ2-7, with 7 bases aligning to TRBD1. Germline CDR1 and CDR2: PRHDT and FYEKMQ (reference sequence). The junction had 11 bases not matched to a gene; V was cut back by 5 bases and J by 4 bases. The CDR3 has 15 residues. Written as DNA, the CDR3 is TGTGCCAGCAGCCTAGCCCGGGACAGTCCTTACGAGCAGTACTTC. The encoded protein is CASSLARDSPYEQYF.

The chain uses TRBV11-3 and TRBJ2-1, with TRBD1 matching 8 bases. The J segment lost 6 bases and the V segment lost 5 bases, leaving 3 bases of the junction unmatched. The germline V gene encodes CDR1 SGHNT and CDR2 YENEEA. The length of the CDR3 is 13 residues. CDR3 nucleotide sequence: TGTGCCAGCAGCCGGACAGGGAGCAATGAGCAGTTCTTC. Encoded protein: CASSRTGSNEQFF.

The chain couples TRBV5-4 to TRBJ1-2; weak D call: TRBD1 (5 bases). Per the germline V gene, CDR1 is SGHNT and CDR2 is YYREEE (reference sequence). The CDR3 is made up of 14 amino acids. The V end lost 5 bases, the J end lost 1 base, and 12 bases lay between the germline ends. CDR3 sequence reads: CASRWEGYNYGYTF. The CDR3 DNA reads as TGTGCCAGCAGGTGGGAGGGGTATAACTATGGCTACACCTTC.

The V gene is TRBV5-5, the J gene TRBJ1-3; no firm D call. V was trimmed by 4 bases and J by 0 bases, leaving 14 bases between them. The germline V gene encodes CDR1 SGHKS and CDR2 YYEKEE (reference sequence). The CDR3 sequence is 16 residues long. The DNA for the CDR3 is TGTGCCAGCAGCCCTTTGACACTAGACTCTGGAAACACCATATATTTT. Translation: CASSPLTLDSGNTIYF.

The table lists this clone with a few counts. The V gene is TRBV7-3, the J gene TRBJ1-1; D perhaps matches TRBD1 (6 bases). The CDR3 is made up of 14 amino acids. V lost 6 bases and J lost 6, with 17 bases in between. Germline CDR1 SGHTA, CDR2 FQGTGA. CDR3 residues: CASSMEGVEPEAFF. The DNA of the CDR3 is TGTGCCAGCAGTATGGAGGGGGTCGAACCTGAAGCTTTCTTT.

V is TRBV5-1 and J is TRBJ2-1; the match to TRBD2 covers 8 bases. CDR1 is SGHRS and CDR2 is YFSETQ in the germline V gene. J gave up 3 bases and V 2 bases, and 7 bases lay outside the gene matches. The CDR3 is 16 residues long. The CDR3 is CASSFGSGGGYNEQFF. CDR3 coding DNA: TGCGCCAGCAGCTTCGGGAGCGGGGGCGGCTACAATGAGCAGTTCTTC.

This clone was detected a few times. This rearrangement joins TRBV2 to TRBJ1-6; D is undetermined. The length of the CDR3 is 15 residues. From germline, CDR1 is SNHLY and CDR2 FYNNEI. V lost 7 bases and J lost 5, with 15 bases in between. CDR3 region: CASNPRRQDNSPLHF. The DNA for the CDR3 is TGTGCCAGCAATCCCCGGAGACAAGATAATTCACCCCTCCACTTT.

The V call is TRBV27, the J call TRBJ2-3; no clear D. CDR1 is MNHEY and CDR2 is SMNVEV in the germline V gene (reference sequence). The CDR3 spans 14 residues. Between the trimmed V and J ends, which lost 5 bases and 1 base, there was a span of 10 bases. In nucleotides, the CDR3 is TGTGCCAGCAGTCCTTGGGCGGGCACAGATACGCAGTATTTT. Translating gives CASSPWAGTDTQYF.

The rearrangement joins TRBV13 to TRBJ2-1; 8 nucleotides align to TRBD2. The CDR3 covers 18 residues. The junction had 23 bases not matched to a gene; V was cut back by 6 bases and J by 10 bases. Germline V gene lookup returns CDR1 PRHDT and CDR2 FYEKMQ (reference sequence). CDR3 sequence reads: CASRPWALGLVSAEEQFF. CDR3 nucleotide sequence: TGTGCCAGCAGGCCGTGGGCCCTGGGACTAGTCAGCGCTGAAGAGCAGTTCTTC.

V is TRBV5-8 and J is TRBJ2-7, with D unresolved. V gave up 1 base and J gave up 0 bases, with 14 bases separating them. The CDR3 runs 16 residues. Germline assignment: CDR1 SGHTS and CDR2 YDEGEE. The chain's CDR3 is CASSLSVGPSSYEQYF. The DNA for the CDR3 is TGTGCCAGCAGCTTGTCGGTGGGCCCGAGCTCCTACGAGCAGTACTTC.

Here the CDR3 DNA reads TGTGCCAGCAGGGACAGCTACGAGCAGTACTTC. This translates into CASRDSYEQYF. This rearrangement joins TRBV6-5 to TRBJ2-7; maybe TRBD1 (6 bases). This CDR3 has 11 residues. V lost 6 bases to trimming and J lost 3 bases, with 6 bases between them. Germline-derived CDR1 and CDR2 are MNHEY and SVGAGI.

The CDR3 is CASSLLRRETQYF. The CDR3 DNA follows: TGTGCCAGCAGCCTACTGCGGAGAGAGACCCAGTACTTC. The rearrangement joins TRBV12-3 or TRBV12-4 to TRBJ2-5; D is ambiguous. There are 13 residues in the CDR3. The ends were cut back, 6 bases at V and 4 bases at J, with 12 bases in the middle.

The chain links TRBV3-1 (or the pseudogene TRBV3-2) to TRBJ2-1; 9 bases fit TRBD2. The V segment lost 0 bases and the J segment 9 bases; nucleotides outside the gene matches: 6. The CDR3 is 15 amino acids. Germline V gives CDR1 LGHDT, CDR2 YNNKEL (reference sequence). The CDR3 loop reads CASSQDSGSRSEQFF. The CDR3, as DNA: TGTGCCAGCAGCCAAGATAGCGGGAGTAGGAGTGAGCAGTTCTTC.